This entry lists 13 T cell receptor beta chains sequenced from one sample in a study of T cells after yellow fever vaccination. TCRdb itself ran the 5' RACE reads through MiXCR, one entry per CDR3 protein. The sample includes some 220,000 distinct CDR3 sequences, 3% to 4% of them seen just once. Sequencing used CD4+ T cells sorted from PBMCs, obtained 10 days after the yellow fever booster vaccination. The receptors here all came from a man aged 18 to 29 who received the YFV17D yellow fever vaccine.

This clonotype occurred many times. The genes are TRBV7-2 and TRBJ1-2; no clear D gene. Germline V gene sequence: CDR1 SGHTA, CDR2 FQGNSA. V lost 5 bases and J 5 bases, leaving 9 bases between the germline ends. The CDR3 sequence is 12 residues long. The CDR3 loop reads CASSIQSYGYTF. CDR3 in DNA: TGTGCCAGCAGCATTCAATCTTATGGCTACACCTTC.

There are many counts of this clonotype. The V call is TRBV5-6, the J call TRBJ1-2; 7 bases align to TRBD1. The CDR3 has 15 residues. Germline CDR1 is SGHDT and CDR2 is YYEEEE. V shed 4 bases and J 4 bases; nucleotides not matched to a gene: 10. The CDR3 nucleotides are TGTGCCAGCAGCCGTCCCCAGGGACAGATCTATGGCTACACCTTC. This translates into CASSRPQGQIYGYTF.

This clonotype has a count of ten or more. The chain uses TRBV12-3 or TRBV12-4 and TRBJ2-5; maybe TRBD2 (6 bases). The CDR3 runs to 15 residues. The V and J ends lost 3 bases and 3 bases respectively, with 14 bases between them. CDR3 nucleotide sequence: TGTGCCAGCAGTTTCCTGGCGGGGAGAGAAGAGACCCAGTACTTC. Its protein product is CASSFLAGREETQYF.

The sample holds many counts of this clonotype. The chain couples TRBV12-3 or TRBV12-4 to TRBJ2-1; D is unclear. V dropped 3 bases and J dropped 5 bases, with 11 bases sitting between them. The CDR3 is made up of 14 amino acids. The CDR3 here is CASSFFGSNNEQFF. The CDR3 DNA sequence: TGTGCCAGCAGTTTCTTCGGCAGTAACAATGAGCAGTTCTTC.

This clonotype was counted at least ten times. The rearrangement uses TRBV12-3 or TRBV12-4 and TRBJ1-6, with TRBD1 identical over 10 bases. This CDR3 has 16 amino acids. V lost 0 bases, J lost 7 bases, and 3 bases stayed unmatched. CDR3 in DNA: TGTGCCAGCAGTTTAGCGACAGGGGGCGGGAATTCACCCCTCCACTTT. It is translated as CASSLATGGGNSPLHF.

CDR3 loop: CASTDRMNTEAFF. DNA of the CDR3: TGCGCCAGCACTGATAGGATGAACACTGAAGCTTTCTTT. The chain is built from TRBV5-1 and TRBJ1-1; D ambiguous. V shed 6 bases and J shed 0 bases, with 9 bases lying between them. Looked up from germline, CDR1 is SGHRS and CDR2 is YFSETQ. This CDR3 has 13 residues.

In DNA form, the CDR3 reads TGTGCCAGCAGCTTAGATATTACAGGGGGGTGGAATGAGCAGTTCTTC. Translation: CASSLDITGGWNEQFF. This chain joins TRBV11-2 and TRBJ2-1; 8 positions agree with TRBD1. J lost 7 bases, V lost 0 bases, and 8 bases had no gene match. Germline V gene data show CDR1 as SGHAT and CDR2 as FQNNGV. CDR3 length: 16 amino acids.

Ten or more counts support this clonotype. The J gene is TRBJ2-3, the V gene TRBV29-1, with 12 bases that match TRBD2. The CDR3 spans 15 residues. With 4 bases clipped from V and 1 base from J, the junction kept 3 bases outside the gene matches. Germline V gene lookup returns CDR1 SQVTM and CDR2 ANQGSEA. CDR3: CSVAWTSGGTDTQYF. The CDR3 DNA reads TGCAGCGTTGCGTGGACTAGCGGGGGCACAGATACGCAGTATTTT.

This clonotype has more than one count but fewer than ten. The chain combines TRBV7-2 with TRBJ2-3; D possibly corresponds to TRBD1 (5 bases). Germline V gives CDR1 SGHTA, CDR2 FQGNSA. The V gene lost 6 bases and the J gene lost 4 bases, with 20 bases spanning the gap. CDR3 length equals 16 residues. The CDR3 bases are TGTGCCAGCAGGAACCAGGAAGGGGTCGTCCCAGATACGCAGTATTTT. Translated, it gives CASRNQEGVVPDTQYF.

This clonotype was recorded a few times. The rearrangement links TRBV5-1 to TRBJ2-5; a possible D gene is TRBD1 (6 bases). Trimming shortened V by 0 bases and J by 2 bases, and 14 bases separated the two germline ends. The length of the CDR3 is 16 residues. CDR1 SGHRS and CDR2 YFSETQ come from the germline V gene. The CDR3 sequence is CASSLAFGRGQETQYF. The CDR3 DNA reads TGCGCCAGCAGCTTGGCCTTTGGCAGGGGACAAGAGACCCAGTACTTC.

The sample holds many counts of this clonotype. The chain links TRBV7-9 to TRBJ2-3, with D possibly matching TRBD2 (6 bases). Germline CDR1 and CDR2: SEHNR and FQNEAQ (reference sequence). V lost 5 bases to trimming and J lost 1 base, with 22 bases between them. The CDR3 consists of 18 residues. Here the CDR3 reads CASSPVVKRAGRTDTQYF. The CDR3 nucleotides read TGTGCCAGCAGCCCAGTAGTGAAGAGGGCGGGGCGCACAGATACGCAGTATTTT.

The chain joins TRBV27 to TRBJ1-5; no firm D call. CDR1 and CDR2 from the germline V gene are MNHEY and SMNVEV (reference sequence). Deletions cut 5 bases from V and 0 bases from J, with 17 bases between. The CDR3 consists of 17 residues. CDR3 loop: CASSPRTGTYSNQPQHF. The CDR3 DNA reads TGTGCCAGCAGTCCAAGGACCGGAACCTATAGCAATCAGCCCCAGCATTTT.

This clonotype was picked up many times. This chain links TRBV5-5 with TRBJ2-7, with a weak D call TRBD1 (5 bases). V gave up 0 bases and J gave up 2 bases, with 9 bases separating them. CDR3 length: 14 amino acids. Per germline, CDR1 SGHKS and CDR2 YYEKEE (reference sequence). The CDR3 sequence: CASSLVGRAYEQYV. CDR3 DNA sequence: TGTGCCAGCAGCTTGGTCGGCAGGGCCTACGAGCAGTACGTC.